This passage covers 28 T cell receptor beta chains from one sample sequenced in a study of cytomegalovirus exposure and HLA in healthy donors. The protocol was immunoSEQ multiplex PCR, while the TCRdb copy is restricted to in-frame clones and leaves out a portion. The sample has roughly 70,000 clones, approximately 97% seen once. Specimen: PBMCs. These receptors all stem from a woman younger than 35 in good health and CMV-seropositive.

This clone was observed a single time. The genes are TRBV2 and TRBJ1-5; D is perhaps TRBD1 (6 bases). Germline assignment: CDR1 SNHLY and CDR2 FYNNEI. CDR3 length: 14 amino acids. V dropped 8 bases and J dropped 0 bases, with 11 bases sitting between them. The CDR3 bases are TGTGCCAGCCACAGGGAAATTAGCAATCAGCCCCAGCATTTT. This encodes CASHREISNQPQHF.

This sequence joins TRBV28 and TRBJ1-2; possibly TRBD1 for D (6 bases). CDR1 is MDHEN, CDR2 SYDVKM, per germline. Trimming removed 5 bases at V and 0 bases at J, with 10 bases between. The CDR3 consists of 14 residues. CDR3 coding DNA: TGTGCCAGCAGTGCCGAGGGGGCTAACTATGGCTACACCTTC. Its protein is CASSAEGANYGYTF.

The V call is TRBV9, the J call TRBJ2-4, with a weak D call TRBD1 (7 bases). The germline CDR1 and CDR2 sequences are SGDLS and YYNGEE. The germline V and J ends were trimmed by 4 bases and 4 bases, with 21 bases remaining between them. This CDR3 contains 17 residues. CDR3 sequence reads: CASSPQAGGLGKNIQYF. CDR3 sequence (DNA): TGTGCCAGCAGCCCTCAGGCAGGGGGGTTAGGGAAAAACATTCAGTACTTC.

This sequence joins TRBV2 and TRBJ2-7, with 7 positions matching TRBD1. The CDR3 has 13 amino acids. The germline V gene encodes CDR1 SNHLY and CDR2 FYNNEI. J gave up 6 bases and V 10 bases, and 12 bases lay outside the gene matches. CDR3 in amino acids: CATLGRGPSEQYF. The DNA of the CDR3 is TGTGCCACCCTGGGTAGGGGGCCTTCCGAGCAGTACTTC. The whole variable domain, filled in from reference TRBV2 and TRBJ2-7, reads EPEVTQTPSHQVTQMGQEVILRCVPISNHLYFYWYRQILGQKVEFLVSFYNNEISEKSEIFDDQFSVERPDGSNFTLKIRSTKLEDSAMYFCATLGRGPSEQYFGPGTRLTVT.

The rearrangement uses TRBV25-1 and TRBJ1-1; D might be TRBD1 (6 bases). The V end lost 1 base, the J end lost 5 bases, and 8 bases lay between the germline ends. The germline V gene encodes CDR1 MGHDK and CDR2 SYGVNS. The CDR3 consists of 13 residues. In DNA form, the CDR3 reads TGTGCCAGCAGTGAATCAGGGGTTACTGAAGCTTTCTTT. It codes for CASSESGVTEAFF.

The chain joins TRBV6-5 to TRBJ2-2, with 8 bases fitting TRBD1. The V gene's germline CDR1 is MNHEY and CDR2 SVGAGI. V lost 6 bases and J lost 5; bases outside the gene matches: 8. The CDR3 consists of 15 residues. CDR3 DNA: TGTGCCAGCAGGGGTCCAACAGGGGGGACCGGGGAGCTGTTTTTT. This codes for CASRGPTGGTGELFF.

The chain couples TRBV10-1 to TRBJ2-7; D is undetermined. The CDR3 consists of 12 residues. Germline CDR1 WNHNN, CDR2 SYGVQD (reference sequence). The germline V and J ends were trimmed by 5 bases and 6 bases, with 11 bases remaining between them. In nucleotides, the CDR3 is TGCGCCAGCAGTCCCTCAGGTGGCGAGCAGTACTTC. Translation gives CASSPSGGEQYF.

The chain uses TRBV9 and TRBJ2-7; 9 bases fit TRBD1. The CDR3 is made up of 15 amino acids. V dropped 4 bases and J dropped 2; count of bases not matched to a gene: 7. Germline V gives CDR1 SGDLS, CDR2 YYNGEE. DNA for the CDR3: TGTGCCAGCAGCATAGGAGGGACAGGGACCTACGAGCAGTACTTC. It encodes CASSIGGTGTYEQYF.

This sequence joins TRBV15 and TRBJ2-5; D not certain. Per the germline V gene, CDR1 is LNHNV and CDR2 is YYDKDF (reference sequence). V lost 0 bases and J lost 2, with 4 bases in between. The CDR3 is 13 residues long. The CDR3 nucleotides read TGTGCCACCAGCAGAGATAGACAAGAGACCCAGTACTTC. Translation: CATSRDRQETQYF. Full variable domain (rest looked up from reference TRBV15 and TRBJ2-5): DAMVIQNPRYQVTQFGKPVTLSCSQTLNHNVMYWYQQKSSQAPKLLFHYYDKDFNNEADTPDNFQSRRPNTSFCFLDIRSPGLGDTAMYLCATSRDRQETQYFGPGTRLLVL.

The chain joins TRBV5-3 to TRBJ2-1; 7 nucleotides match TRBD1. TRBV5-3 is identified as an open reading frame with a role that is uncertain. The CDR3 length is 16 residues. The J segment lost 5 bases and the V segment lost 6 bases, leaving 14 bases of the junction unmatched. The CDR3 nucleotides read TGTGCCAGAAAAAGGGGGCGACCGACTCTCCACAATGAGCAGTTCTTC. This gives the protein CARKRGRPTLHNEQFF.

The chain couples TRBV7-9 to TRBJ1-2; 7 bases match TRBD1. Germline V CDR1 and CDR2: SEHNR, FQNEAQ (reference sequence). With 1 base clipped from V and 3 bases from J, the junction kept 2 bases outside the gene matches. This CDR3 has 14 residues. The CDR3 loop reads CASSLGQGDYGYTF. The CDR3 nucleotides are TGTGCCAGCAGCTTAGGACAGGGTGACTATGGCTACACCTTC.

The chain has TRBV5-6 and TRBJ2-7, with 8 positions matching TRBD1. Germline loops: CDR1 SGHDT, CDR2 YYEEEE. V lost 2 bases, J lost 5 bases, and 6 bases stayed unmatched. This CDR3 region has 14 residues. Here the CDR3 DNA reads TGTGCCAGCAGCTTCTGGACAGGGAGCCACGAGCAGTACTTC. Protein: CASSFWTGSHEQYF.

This clone was found once. This chain uses TRBV27 with TRBJ2-5; the match to TRBD1 covers 7 bases. The CDR3 runs 14 residues. CDR1 is MNHEY and CDR2 is SMNVEV in the germline V gene (reference sequence). Trimming at V came to 6 bases and at J to 5 bases, leaving 9 bases not matched to a gene. The CDR3 here is CASRQLTGSETQYF. The CDR3 DNA reads as TGTGCCAGCAGGCAACTGACAGGGTCGGAGACCCAGTACTTC.

J is TRBJ1-2 and V is TRBV6-1, with 8 bases that match TRBD1. The CDR3 runs to 14 residues. Losses at the gene ends were 5 bases for V and 8 bases for J; bases not matched to a gene: 10. Germline CDR1 MNHNS, CDR2 SASEGT. The CDR3 sequence: CASSSSGGSIGYTF. Written as DNA, the CDR3 is TGTGCCAGCAGTTCCTCAGGGGGCTCTATCGGCTACACCTTC.

V and J are TRBV11-3 and TRBJ2-7, with 11 bases that match TRBD1. The ends lost 2 bases at V and 2 bases at J; junction bases unmatched: 2. The CDR3 is 15 residues long. Germline assignment: CDR1 SGHNT and CDR2 YENEEA. The CDR3 loop is CASSLMGQGAYEQYF. The CDR3 nucleotides read TGTGCCAGCAGCTTAATGGGACAGGGGGCCTACGAGCAGTACTTC. The full variable domain, with the rest looked up from reference TRBV11-3 and TRBJ2-7, is EAGVVQSPRYKIIEKKQPVAFWCNPISGHNTLYWYLQNLGQGPELLIRYENEEAVDDSQLPKDRFSAERLKGVDSTLKIQPAELGDSAVYLCASSLMGQGAYEQYFGPGTRLTVT.

This chain links TRBV27 with TRBJ2-7, with D possibly matching TRBD2 (7 bases). The CDR3 contains 13 residues. The V gene's germline CDR1 is MNHEY and CDR2 SMNVEV (reference sequence). Trimming left V 7 bases short and J 2 bases short, with 12 bases between. The CDR3 here is CASTPGGAYEQYF. CDR3 DNA sequence: TGTGCCAGCACCCCGGGGGGCGCCTACGAGCAGTACTTC.

This clone was detected only once. J is TRBJ1-5 and V is TRBV21-1. TRBV21-1 has pseudogene status. This CDR3 is built from 17 residues. The DNA of the CDR3 is TGTGCCAGCAGCAACACTAGGGACTCCTATAGCAATCAGCCCCAGCATTTT. Protein: CASSNTRDSYSNQPQHF.

The rearrangement joins TRBV10-2 to TRBJ2-7; D gene uncertain. The CDR3 is made up of 14 amino acids. The germline V gene has CDR1 WSHSY and CDR2 SAAADI. Trimming left V 2 bases short and J 0 bases short, with 8 bases between. The CDR3 reads CASSELRSSYEQYF. DNA for the CDR3: TGCGCCAGCAGTGAGCTTCGCAGCTCCTACGAGCAGTACTTC.

The count of this clone is one. This chain joins TRBV30 and TRBJ2-7; 7 bases fit TRBD1. Germline V lookup: CDR1 GTSNPN, CDR2 SVGIG (reference sequence). The CDR3 length is 13 residues. V trimming: 2 bases; J trimming: 2 bases; junction bases outside the gene matches: 3. CDR3: CAWSIDRAYEQYF. CDR3 in DNA: TGTGCCTGGAGTATAGACAGGGCCTACGAGCAGTACTTC.

The chain carries TRBV29-1 and TRBJ2-5; TRBD1 agrees at 7 bases. Germline CDR1 and CDR2: SQVTM and ANQGSEA. There are 15 residues in the CDR3. V was clipped by 3 bases and J by 4 bases; unmatched bases: 11. DNA of the CDR3: TGCAGCGTTGACCGGACAGGCGAAGGGATAGAGACCCAGTACTTC. Residues: CSVDRTGEGIETQYF.

The V and J genes are TRBV5-1 and TRBJ2-1; D is ambiguous. The CDR3 sequence is 13 residues long. The V and J ends lost 1 base and 7 bases respectively, with 9 bases between them. Germline values: CDR1 SGHRS, CDR2 YFSETQ. CDR3 loop: CASSLSTGNEQFF. The DNA of the CDR3 is TGCGCCAGCAGCTTGTCTACCGGGAATGAGCAGTTCTTC.

The chain carries TRBV9 and TRBJ2-7, with 9 bases aligning to TRBD2. V gave up 2 bases and J gave up 6 bases; unmatched junction bases: 9. The CDR3 contains 15 residues. CDR1 and CDR2 from the germline V gene are SGDLS and YYNGEE. The CDR3 spells CASSVHHSGRGEQYF. CDR3 bases: TGTGCCAGCAGCGTCCACCATAGCGGGAGAGGCGAGCAGTACTTC.

This chain connects TRBV27 to TRBJ1-1; no clear D gene. The CDR3 contains 11 residues. The ends were cut back, 5 bases at V and 4 bases at J, with 5 bases in the middle. CDR1 is MNHEY, CDR2 SMNVEV, per germline (reference sequence). The CDR3 protein is CASSEATEAFF. For the CDR3, the DNA is TGTGCCAGCAGTGAGGCCACTGAAGCTTTCTTT.

This clone was seen once. The chain couples TRBV14 to TRBJ2-2, with D unresolved. V was trimmed by 1 base and J by 6 bases, leaving 9 bases between them. Germline assignment: CDR1 SGHDN and CDR2 FVKESK. The CDR3 runs to 14 residues. This CDR3 is CASSQGDFAGELFF. DNA for the CDR3: TGTGCCAGCAGCCAAGGCGATTTTGCCGGGGAGCTGTTTTTT.

This chain joins TRBV12-5 and TRBJ2-3, with D uncertain. Germline assignment: CDR1 LGHNT and CDR2 FRNRAP. The V and J ends lost 6 bases and 0 bases respectively, with 10 bases between them. The CDR3 contains 14 residues. The CDR3: CASGADLSTDTQYF. The CDR3 DNA reads TGTGCTAGTGGAGCCGATCTAAGCACAGATACGCAGTATTTT. The full variable domain, its missing parts supplied by reference TRBV12-5 and TRBJ2-3, is DARVTQTPRHKVTEMGQEVTMRCQPILGHNTVFWYRQTMMQGLELLAYFRNRAPLDDSGMPKDRFSAEMPDATLATLKIQPSEPRDSAVYFCASGADLSTDTQYFGPGTRLTVL.

V gene TRBV23-1 combines with J gene TRBJ1-1, with TRBD1 as a possible D gene (5 bases). TRBV23-1 is an open reading frame, and its role is uncertain. The V and J ends lost 7 bases and 4 bases respectively, with 19 bases between them. CDR3 length: 15 residues. CDR3 coding DNA: TGCGCCAGCACCCCAGGCGCCCAGGGTTCCACTGAAGCTTTCTTT. Its translation: CASTPGAQGSTEAFF.

The rearrangement uses TRBV28 and TRBJ2-7; D gene uncertain. This CDR3 is built from 9 residues. Germline CDR1 MDHEN, CDR2 SYDVKM. The ends were cut back, 2 bases at V and 11 bases at J, with 4 bases in the middle. In DNA, the CDR3 is TGTGCCAGCAGTTTAGAGGAGTACTTC. It translates to CASSLEEYF.

The genes are TRBV28 and TRBJ1-5; 7 bases are a match to TRBD1. The CDR3 is made up of 14 amino acids. CDR1 is MDHEN and CDR2 is SYDVKM in the germline V gene. Trimming took 7 bases from V and 10 from J; bases not matched to a gene: 13. CDR3 sequence reads: CASTPPYPGGPQHF. In DNA form, the CDR3 reads TGTGCCAGCACCCCCCCCTATCCAGGGGGTCCCCAGCATTTT.